This T cell receptor (beta chain) appears in the sequencing data of a study of cytomegalovirus exposure and HLA in healthy donors. The wider study: The same platform was used for the roughly 130 validation repertoires as for the 650 to 800 first-cohort repertoires, as reported in a later analysis.

Details on this clone: Antigen: not known.

Deletions cut 3 bases from V and 8 bases from J, with 10 bases between. There are 13 residues in the CDR3. Germline CDR1 reads SEHNR; CDR2 reads FQNEAQ (reference sequence). Points from the study as a whole: Usually a TCR sequence was rare, but some public TCRs were found in many donors. It was reportedly the case that the classifier diagnosed cytomegalovirus status with high specificity and sensitivity.

The repertoire was sequenced with immunoSEQ multiplex PCR; TCRdb's copy has only in-frame clones and lacks some. Of 100,000 to 130,000 clones listed, roughly 88% are singletons. This sequence originates from a woman aged 18-30 years in good health and CMV-seronegative. The chain links TRBV7-9 to TRBJ1-4; the D is unclear. Sequencing input: PBMCs. CDR3 bases: TGTGCCAGCAGCTTTAGCCCCGAGGAAAAACTGTTTTTT. Encoded protein: CASSFSPEEKLFF.